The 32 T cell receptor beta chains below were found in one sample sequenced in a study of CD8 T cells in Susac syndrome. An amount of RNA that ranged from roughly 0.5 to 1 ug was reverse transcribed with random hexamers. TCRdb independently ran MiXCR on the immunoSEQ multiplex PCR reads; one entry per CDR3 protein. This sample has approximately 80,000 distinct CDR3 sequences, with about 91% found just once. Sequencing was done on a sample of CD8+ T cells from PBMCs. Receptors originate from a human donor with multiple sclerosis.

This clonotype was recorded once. The DNA for the CDR3 is TGTGCCGTCGGGGGACTAGCAGCAGATACGCAGTATTTT. Translation: CAVGGLAADTQYF. This chain uses TRBV7-6 with TRBJ2-3, with 9 nucleotides matching TRBD2. Unmatched junction bases numbered 7, after V lost 11 bases and J lost 4 bases. Germline V gene data show CDR1 as SGHVS and CDR2 as FNYEAQ. The CDR3 loop spans 13 amino acids.

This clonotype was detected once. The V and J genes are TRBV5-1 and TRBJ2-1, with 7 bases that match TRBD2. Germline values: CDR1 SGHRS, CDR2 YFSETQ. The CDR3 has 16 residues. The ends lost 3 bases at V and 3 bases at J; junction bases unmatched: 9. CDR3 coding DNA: TGCGCCAGCAGCTCTAAGGGCGGGGGTCTCTACAATGAGCAGTTCTTC. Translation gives CASSSKGGGLYNEQFF.

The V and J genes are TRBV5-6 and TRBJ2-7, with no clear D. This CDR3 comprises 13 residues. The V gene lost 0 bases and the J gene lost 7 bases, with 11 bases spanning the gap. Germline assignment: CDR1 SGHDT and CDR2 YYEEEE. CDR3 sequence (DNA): TGTGCCAGCAGCTTGGGGGGTCTACGGGAGCAGTACTTC. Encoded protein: CASSLGGLREQYF.

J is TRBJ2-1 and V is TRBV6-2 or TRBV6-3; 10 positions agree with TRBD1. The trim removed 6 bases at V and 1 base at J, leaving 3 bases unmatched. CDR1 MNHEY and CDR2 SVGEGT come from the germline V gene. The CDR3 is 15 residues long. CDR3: CASRGTGVSYNEQFF. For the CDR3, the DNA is TGTGCCAGCAGGGGGACAGGGGTTTCCTACAATGAGCAGTTCTTC.

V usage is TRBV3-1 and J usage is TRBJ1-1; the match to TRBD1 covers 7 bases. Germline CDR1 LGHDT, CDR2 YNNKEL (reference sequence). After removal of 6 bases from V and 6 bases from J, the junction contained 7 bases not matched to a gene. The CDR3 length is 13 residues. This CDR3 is CASRPRGVAEAFF. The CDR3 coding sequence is TGTGCCAGCAGACCCAGGGGGGTCGCTGAAGCTTTCTTT.

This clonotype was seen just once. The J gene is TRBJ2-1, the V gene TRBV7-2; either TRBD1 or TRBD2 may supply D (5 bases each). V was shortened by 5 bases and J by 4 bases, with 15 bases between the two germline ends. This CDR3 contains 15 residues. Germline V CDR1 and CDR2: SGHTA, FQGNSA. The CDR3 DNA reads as TGTGCCAGCAGCATCCGGGACGGACCTTACAATGAGCAGTTCTTC. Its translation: CASSIRDGPYNEQFF.

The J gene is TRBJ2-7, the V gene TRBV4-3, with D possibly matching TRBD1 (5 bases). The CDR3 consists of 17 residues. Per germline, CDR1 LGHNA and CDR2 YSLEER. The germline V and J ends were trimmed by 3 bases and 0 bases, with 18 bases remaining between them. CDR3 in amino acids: CASSQRWGELSSYEQYF. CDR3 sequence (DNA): TGCGCCAGCAGCCAGAGGTGGGGCGAGCTCAGCTCCTACGAGCAGTACTTC.

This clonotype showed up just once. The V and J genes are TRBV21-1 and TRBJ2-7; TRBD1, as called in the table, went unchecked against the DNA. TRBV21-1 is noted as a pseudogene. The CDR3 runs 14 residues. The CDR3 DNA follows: TGTGCCAGCAGGAACCAGGACAGGGTTTACGAGCAGTACTTC. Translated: CASRNQDRVYEQYF.

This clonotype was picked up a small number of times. The CDR3 DNA is TGTGCCAGCAGTCAGGGGAGGTCCTACGAGCAGTACTTC. Its translation is CASSQGRSYEQYF. The V and J genes are TRBV5-6 and TRBJ2-7; D could derive from TRBD1 or TRBD2 (6 bases each). Germline assignment: CDR1 SGHDT and CDR2 YYEEEE. This CDR3 has 13 amino acids. V was clipped by 5 bases and J by 1 base, with 10 bases between them. Looking up the rest from reference TRBV5-6 and TRBJ2-7 gives the full variable domain: DAGVTQSPTHLIKTRGQQVTLRCSPKSGHDTVSWYQQALGQGPQFIFQYYEEEERQRGNFPDRFSGHQFPNYSSELNVNALLLGDSALYLCASSQGRSYEQYFGPGTRLTVT.

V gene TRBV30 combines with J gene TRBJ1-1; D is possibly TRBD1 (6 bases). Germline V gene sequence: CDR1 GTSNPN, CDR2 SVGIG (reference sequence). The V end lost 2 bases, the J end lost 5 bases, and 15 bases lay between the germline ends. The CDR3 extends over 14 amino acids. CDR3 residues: CAWSPPGAWTEAFF. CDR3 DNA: TGTGCCTGGAGTCCACCGGGGGCCTGGACTGAAGCTTTCTTT.

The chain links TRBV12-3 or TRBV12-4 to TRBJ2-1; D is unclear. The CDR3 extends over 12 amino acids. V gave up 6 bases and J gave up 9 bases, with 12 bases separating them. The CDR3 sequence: CASSLSRTEQFF. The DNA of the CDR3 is TGTGCCAGCAGCCTTAGCAGGACTGAGCAGTTCTTC.

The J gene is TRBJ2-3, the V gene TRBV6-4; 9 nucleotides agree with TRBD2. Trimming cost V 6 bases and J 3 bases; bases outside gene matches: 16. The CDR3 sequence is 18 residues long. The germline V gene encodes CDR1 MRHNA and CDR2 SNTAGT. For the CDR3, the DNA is TGTGCCAGCAGCCCCCAGGGGCTAGCGGGGTTGGGTACAGATACGCAGTATTTT. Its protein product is CASSPQGLAGLGTDTQYF.

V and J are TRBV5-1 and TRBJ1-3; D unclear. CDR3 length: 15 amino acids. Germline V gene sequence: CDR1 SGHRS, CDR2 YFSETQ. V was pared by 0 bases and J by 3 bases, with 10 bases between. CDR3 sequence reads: CASSLDTTNGNTIYF. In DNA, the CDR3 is TGCGCCAGCAGCTTGGACACAACGAATGGAAACACCATATATTTT.

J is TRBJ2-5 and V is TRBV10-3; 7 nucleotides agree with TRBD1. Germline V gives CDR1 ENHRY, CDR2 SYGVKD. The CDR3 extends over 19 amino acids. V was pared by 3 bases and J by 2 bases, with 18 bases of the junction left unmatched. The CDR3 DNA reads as TGTGCCATCAGTGACGATCTCCCCCGGGACAGAGTTTATCAAGAGACCCAGTACTTC. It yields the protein CAISDDLPRDRVYQETQYF.

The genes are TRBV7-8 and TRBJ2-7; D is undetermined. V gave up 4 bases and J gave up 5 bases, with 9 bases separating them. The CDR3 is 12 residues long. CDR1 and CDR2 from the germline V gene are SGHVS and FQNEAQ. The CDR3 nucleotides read TGTGCCAGCAGCTCTTACGCAGACGAGCAGTACTTC. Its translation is CASSSYADEQYF.

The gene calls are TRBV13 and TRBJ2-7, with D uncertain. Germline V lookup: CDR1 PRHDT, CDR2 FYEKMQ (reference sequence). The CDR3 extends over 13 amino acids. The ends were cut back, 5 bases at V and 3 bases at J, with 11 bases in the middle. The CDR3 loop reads CASSPRTRYEQYF. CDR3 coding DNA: TGTGCCAGCAGCCCGAGGACCCGCTACGAGCAGTACTTC.

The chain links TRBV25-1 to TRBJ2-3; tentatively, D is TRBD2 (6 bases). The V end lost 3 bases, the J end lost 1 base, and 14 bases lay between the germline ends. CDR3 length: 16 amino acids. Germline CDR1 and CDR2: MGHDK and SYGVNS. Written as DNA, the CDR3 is TGTGCCAGCAGTGACCGATTGGCGGGATGCACAGATACGCAGTATTTT. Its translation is CASSDRLAGCTDTQYF.

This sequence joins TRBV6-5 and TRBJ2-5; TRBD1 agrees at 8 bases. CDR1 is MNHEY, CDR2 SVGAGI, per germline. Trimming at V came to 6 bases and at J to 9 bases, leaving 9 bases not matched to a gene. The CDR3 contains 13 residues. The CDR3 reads CASSLDRAASQYF. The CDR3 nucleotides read TGTGCCAGCAGCTTGGACAGGGCGGCATCCCAGTACTTC.

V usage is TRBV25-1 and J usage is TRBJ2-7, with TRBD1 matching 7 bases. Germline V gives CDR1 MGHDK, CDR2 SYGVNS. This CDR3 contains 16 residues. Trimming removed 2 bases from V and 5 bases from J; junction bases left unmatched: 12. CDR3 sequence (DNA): TGTGCCAGCAGTGAACCCGACAGGGCTTTCATGCACGAGCAGTACTTC. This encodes CASSEPDRAFMHEQYF.

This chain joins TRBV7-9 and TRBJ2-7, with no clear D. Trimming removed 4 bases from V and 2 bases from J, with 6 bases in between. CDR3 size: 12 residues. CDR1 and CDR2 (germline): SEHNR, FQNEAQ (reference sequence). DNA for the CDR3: TGTGCCAGCAGCTCCACAACCTACGAGCAGTACTTC. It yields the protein CASSSTTYEQYF. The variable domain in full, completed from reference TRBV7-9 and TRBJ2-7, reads DTGVSQNPRHKITKRGQNVTFRCDPISEHNRLYWYRQTLGQGPEFLTYFQNEAQLEKSRLLSDRFSAERPKGSFSTLEIQRTEQGDSAMYLCASSSTTYEQYFGPGTRLTVT.

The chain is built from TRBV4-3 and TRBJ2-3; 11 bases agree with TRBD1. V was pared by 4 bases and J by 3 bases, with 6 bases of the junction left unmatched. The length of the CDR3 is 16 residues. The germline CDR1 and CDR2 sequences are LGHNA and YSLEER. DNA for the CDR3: TGCGCCAGCAGCCTCGCCCGGGACAGGGGGACAGATACGCAGTATTTT. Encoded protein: CASSLARDRGTDTQYF.

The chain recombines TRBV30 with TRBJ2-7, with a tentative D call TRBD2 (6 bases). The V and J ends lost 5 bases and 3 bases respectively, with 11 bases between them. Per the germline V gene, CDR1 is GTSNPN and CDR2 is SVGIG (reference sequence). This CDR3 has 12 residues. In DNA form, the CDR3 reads TGTGCCTGGGGGATCGGGGGCTACGAGCAGTACTTC. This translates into CAWGIGGYEQYF. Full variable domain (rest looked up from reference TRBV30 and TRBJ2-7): SQTIHQWPATLVQPVGSPLSLECTVEGTSNPNLYWYRQAAGRGLQLLFYSVGIGQISSEVPQNLSASRPQDRQFILSSKKLLLSDSGFYLCAWGIGGYEQYFGPGTRLTVT.

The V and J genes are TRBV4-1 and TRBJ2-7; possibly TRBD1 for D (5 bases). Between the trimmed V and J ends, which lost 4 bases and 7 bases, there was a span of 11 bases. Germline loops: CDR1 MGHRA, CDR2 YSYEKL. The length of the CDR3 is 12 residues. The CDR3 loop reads CASSPPKGEQYF. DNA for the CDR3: TGCGCCAGCAGCCCCCCCAAGGGGGAGCAGTACTTC.

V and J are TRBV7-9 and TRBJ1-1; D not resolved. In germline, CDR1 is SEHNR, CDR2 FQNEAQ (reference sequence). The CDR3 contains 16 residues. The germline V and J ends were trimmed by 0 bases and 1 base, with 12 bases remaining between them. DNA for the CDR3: TGTGCCAGCAGCTTAGCCCGGGATAATCCGAACACTGAAGCTTTCTTT. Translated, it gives CASSLARDNPNTEAFF.

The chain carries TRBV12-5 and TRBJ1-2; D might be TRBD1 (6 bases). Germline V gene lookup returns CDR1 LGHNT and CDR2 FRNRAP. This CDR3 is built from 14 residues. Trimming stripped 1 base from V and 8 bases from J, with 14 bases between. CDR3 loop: CASGLAGTPSGYTF. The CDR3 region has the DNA TGTGCTAGTGGTTTGGCCGGGACACCTTCCGGCTACACCTTC.

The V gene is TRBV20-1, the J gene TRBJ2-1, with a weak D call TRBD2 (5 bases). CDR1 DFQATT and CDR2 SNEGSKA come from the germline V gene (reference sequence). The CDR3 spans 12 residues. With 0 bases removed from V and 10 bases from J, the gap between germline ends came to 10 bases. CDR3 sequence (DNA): TGCAGTGCTAGAGATGCCGCGGGCGAGCAGTTCTTC. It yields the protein CSARDAAGEQFF.

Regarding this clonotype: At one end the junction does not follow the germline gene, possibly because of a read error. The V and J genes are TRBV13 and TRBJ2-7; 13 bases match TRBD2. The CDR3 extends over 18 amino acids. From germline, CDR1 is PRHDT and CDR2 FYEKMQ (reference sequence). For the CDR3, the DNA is TGTGCCAGCAGCCTAGGACTAGCGGGGGCCTCAAGCTCCTACGAGCAGTACTTC. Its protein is CASSLGLAGASSSYEQYF.

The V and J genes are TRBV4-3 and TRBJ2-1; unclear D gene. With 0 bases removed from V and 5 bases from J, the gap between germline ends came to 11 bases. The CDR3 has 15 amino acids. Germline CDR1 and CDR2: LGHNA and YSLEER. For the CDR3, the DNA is TGCGCCAGCAGCCAAGATTGGTGGCTTCACAATGAGCAGTTCTTC. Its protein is CASSQDWWLHNEQFF.

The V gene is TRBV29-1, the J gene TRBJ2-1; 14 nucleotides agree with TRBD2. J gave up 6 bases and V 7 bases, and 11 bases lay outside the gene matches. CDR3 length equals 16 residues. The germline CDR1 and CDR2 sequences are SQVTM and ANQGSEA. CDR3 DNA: TGCAGCGCAGGGACTAGCGGGGGTAGAGCTGGCAATGAGCAGTTCTTC. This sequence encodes CSAGTSGGRAGNEQFF.

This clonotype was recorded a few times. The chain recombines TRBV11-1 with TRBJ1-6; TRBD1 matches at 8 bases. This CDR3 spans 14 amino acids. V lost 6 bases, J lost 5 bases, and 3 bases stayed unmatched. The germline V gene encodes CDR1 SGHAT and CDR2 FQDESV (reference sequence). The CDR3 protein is CASSRTGNNSPLHF. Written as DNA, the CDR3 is TGTGCCAGCAGTCGGACAGGGAATAATTCACCCCTCCACTTT.

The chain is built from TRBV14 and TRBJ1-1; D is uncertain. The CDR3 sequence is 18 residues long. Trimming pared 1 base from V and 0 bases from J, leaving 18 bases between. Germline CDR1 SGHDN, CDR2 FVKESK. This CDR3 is CASSQVGTRGIMNTEAFF. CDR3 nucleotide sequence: TGTGCCAGCAGCCAAGTAGGAACGAGAGGCATCATGAACACTGAAGCTTTCTTT.

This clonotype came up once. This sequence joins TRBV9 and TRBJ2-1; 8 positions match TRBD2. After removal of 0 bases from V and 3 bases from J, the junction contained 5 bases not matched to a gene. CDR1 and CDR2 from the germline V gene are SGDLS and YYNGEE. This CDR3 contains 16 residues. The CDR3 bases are TGTGCCAGCAGCGTAGGTACTAGCGGATTCTACAATGAGCAGTTCTTC. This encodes CASSVGTSGFYNEQFF.